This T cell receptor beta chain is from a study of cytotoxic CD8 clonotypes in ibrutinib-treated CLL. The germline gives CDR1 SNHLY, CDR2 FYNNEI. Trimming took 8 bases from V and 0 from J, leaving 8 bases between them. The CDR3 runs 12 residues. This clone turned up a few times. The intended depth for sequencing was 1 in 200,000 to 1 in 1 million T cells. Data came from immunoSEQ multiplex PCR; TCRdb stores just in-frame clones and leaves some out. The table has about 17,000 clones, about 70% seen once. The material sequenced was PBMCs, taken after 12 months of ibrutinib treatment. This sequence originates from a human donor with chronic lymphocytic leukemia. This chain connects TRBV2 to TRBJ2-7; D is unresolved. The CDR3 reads CASSDDSYEQYF. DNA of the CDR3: TGTGCCAGCTCGGACGACTCCTACGAGCAGTACTTC. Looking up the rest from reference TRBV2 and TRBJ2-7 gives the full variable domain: EPEVTQTPSHQVTQMGQEVILRCVPISNHLYFYWYRQILGQKVEFLVSFYNNEISEKSEIFDDQFSVERPDGSNFTLKIRSTKLEDSAMYFCASSDDSYEQYFGPGTRLTVT.